One and the same sample provided the 32 T cell receptor beta chains below, sequenced in a study of patients and donors after allogeneic stem cell transplantation. In TCRdb, the RT-PCR reads were re-called with MiXCR into one record per CDR3 protein. The sample yields 200,000 to 250,000 distinct CDR3 sequences, roughly 14% seen once. The specimen was blood, either unsorted or a sorted T cell fraction (not recorded which). These TCRs come from a human donor who was either an allogeneic HSCT recipient or a stem cell or donor lymphocyte infusion donor (not recorded which). It is not recorded whose cells these are; they may come from a transplant donor.

This clonotype was seen more than once but under ten times. This rearrangement joins TRBV6-1 to TRBJ1-2, with D possibly being TRBD1 (5 bases). Trimming took off 6 bases at V and 1 base at J, with 18 bases between the two ends. Germline V CDR1 and CDR2: MNHNS, SASEGT. The CDR3 spans 16 residues. The CDR3 coding sequence is TGTGCCAGCAGGGTCTCCGGGGCAGGGCATAACTATGGCTACACCTTC. Its protein product is CASRVSGAGHNYGYTF.

In DNA, the CDR3 is TGTGCCAGCAGCTTAGCCGGGACAGGGGTAAGCACAGATACGCAGTATTTT. It translates to CASSLAGTGVSTDTQYF. The rearrangement links TRBV11-1 to TRBJ2-3, with 10 positions matching TRBD1. Trimming removed 0 bases from V and 0 bases from J; junction bases left unmatched: 3. The CDR3 contains 17 residues. Germline CDR1 and CDR2: SGHAT and FQDESV (reference sequence).

J is TRBJ2-3 and V is TRBV29-1; D unclear. The CDR3 is made up of 10 amino acids. V was trimmed by 4 bases and J by 4 bases, leaving 3 bases between them. Germline V gives CDR1 SQVTM, CDR2 ANQGSEA. CDR3 nucleotides: TGCAGCGTTGTCCCAGATACGCAGTATTTT. It encodes CSVVPDTQYF.

This clonotype was counted between two and nine times. The chain combines TRBV2 with TRBJ2-7; 8 bases align to TRBD1. The V gene end was trimmed by 3 bases and the J gene end by 4 bases; junction bases not matched to a gene: 8. There are 15 residues in the CDR3. The germline CDR1 and CDR2 sequences are SNHLY and FYNNEI. Written as DNA, the CDR3 is TGTGCCAGCAGTGACACCGGACAGGGTTCTTACGAGCAGTACTTC. This codes for CASSDTGQGSYEQYF.

A few counts support this clonotype. Mismatch with germline at one junction end may stem from a read error. The chain links TRBV2 to TRBJ2-3; D is possibly TRBD2 (6 bases). CDR1 and CDR2 from the germline V gene are SNHLY and FYNNEI. The CDR3 is 15 amino acids. DNA for the CDR3: TGTGCCAGCAGGGAAGCGGGCAATGGTGCAGATACGCAGTATTTT. This sequence encodes CASREAGNGADTQYF.

The rearrangement uses TRBV3-1 and TRBJ1-6; tentatively, D is TRBD1 (5 bases). Per germline, CDR1 LGHDT and CDR2 YNNKEL (reference sequence). V was cut by 6 bases and J by 11 bases, with 11 bases left in between. The CDR3 length is 12 residues. CDR3 loop: CASRPGGAPLHF. The CDR3 DNA follows: TGTGCCAGCAGACCCGGGGGTGCACCCCTCCACTTT.

The chain uses TRBV30 and TRBJ2-7; maybe TRBD1 (5 bases). The CDR3 totals 14 residues. Germline lookup yields CDR1 GTSNPN and CDR2 SVGIG (reference sequence). V shed 4 bases and J shed 6 bases, with 19 bases lying between them. The CDR3 reads CAWNVGQTKGEQYF. CDR3 DNA sequence: TGTGCCTGGAACGTGGGGCAGACAAAGGGCGAGCAGTACTTC.

This clonotype was seen a handful of times. The chain combines TRBV7-3 with TRBJ1-2; 9 bases agree with TRBD1. Germline-derived CDR1 and CDR2 are SGHTA and FQGTGA. J was trimmed by 7 bases and V by 1 base; bases with no gene match: 7. This CDR3 is built from 15 residues. CDR3 bases: TGTGCCAGCAGCTTAATGACAGGGGGGAAGGTTGGCTACACCTTC. This encodes CASSLMTGGKVGYTF.

To note about this clonotype: This sequence may be a read error, since a much larger clone differs from it by one base. CDR3 sequence reads: CASSSGDRGYEQYF. DNA of the CDR3: TGTGCCAGCAGCTCTGGGGACAGGGGCTACGAGCAGTACTTC. The chain employs TRBV7-8 and TRBJ2-7, with TRBD1 matching 10 bases. J was trimmed by 3 bases and V by 4 bases; bases with no gene match: 3. Germline CDR1 and CDR2: SGHVS and FQNEAQ. CDR3 length: 14 amino acids.

In this sample, this clonotype turned up many times. The rearrangement uses TRBV5-1 and TRBJ1-2, with 8 bases fitting TRBD1. Germline V gene sequence: CDR1 SGHRS, CDR2 YFSETQ. The CDR3 covers 13 residues. J gave up 6 bases and V 3 bases, and 4 bases lay outside the gene matches. CDR3 loop: CASSWTGTHGYTF. DNA of the CDR3: TGCGCCAGCAGCTGGACAGGGACCCATGGCTACACCTTC.

This clonotype was counted a few times. This chain connects TRBV3-1 to TRBJ2-5, with 9 nucleotides matching TRBD1. Germline CDR1 and CDR2: LGHDT and YNNKEL (reference sequence). Trimming at V came to 6 bases and at J to 1 base, leaving 3 bases not matched to a gene. The CDR3 sequence is 14 residues long. CDR3 region: CASRRQGGQETQYF. The CDR3 nucleotides are TGTGCCAGCAGGCGACAGGGGGGCCAAGAGACCCAGTACTTC.

The V and J genes are TRBV5-1 and TRBJ1-1; D is possibly TRBD1 (5 bases). Trimming took off 4 bases at V and 6 bases at J, with 10 bases between the two ends. Germline V gene lookup returns CDR1 SGHRS and CDR2 YFSETQ. There are 12 residues in the CDR3. The CDR3 DNA follows: TGCGCCAGCAGCGGGGGGGGGTCTGAAGCTTTCTTT. This sequence encodes CASSGGGSEAFF.

The rearrangement links TRBV6-5 to TRBJ1-4; TRBD1 is a possible D gene (6 bases). CDR3 length equals 12 residues. The V gene's germline CDR1 is MNHEY and CDR2 SVGAGI. Trimming stripped 5 bases from V and 8 bases from J, with 9 bases between. The CDR3 protein is CASSQGNEKLFF. In nucleotides, the CDR3 is TGTGCCAGCAGTCAGGGGAACGAAAAACTGTTTTTT.

This clonotype has a count of ten or more. The V call is TRBV24-1, the J call TRBJ2-7; TRBD2 is a possible D gene (6 bases). The germline CDR1 and CDR2 sequences are KGHDR and SFDVKD. Between the trimmed V and J ends, which lost 4 bases and 7 bases, there was a span of 16 bases. The CDR3 extends over 14 amino acids. The CDR3 coding sequence is TGTGCCACCAGTGACCAGGACTACGCAGCGGAGCAGTACTTC. It encodes CATSDQDYAAEQYF.

This rearrangement joins TRBV5-6 to TRBJ2-1; D gene ambiguous. Trimming left V 1 base short and J 4 bases short, with 9 bases between. The CDR3 sequence is 14 residues long. The germline gives CDR1 SGHDT, CDR2 YYEEEE. CDR3 DNA sequence: TGTGCCAGCAGCTTGATTTGGAAGTACAATGAGCAGTTCTTC. It codes for CASSLIWKYNEQFF.

A note on this clonotype: This may be a read error: a much more frequent sequence differs by one nucleotide. No conserved phenylalanine or tryptophan ends this CDR3, so it is likely a read error. The chain joins TRBV19 to TRBJ1-6; D is possibly TRBD1 (6 bases). This CDR3 region has 16 residues. Germline CDR1 LNHDA, CDR2 SQIVND (reference sequence). Trimming took 6 bases from V and 8 from J, leaving 20 bases between them. CDR3 nucleotides: TGTGCCAGTAGCGTACAGGGTCCCCAGATGCATTCACCCCTCCACATT. Protein: CASSVQGPQMHSPLHI.

This chain connects TRBV6-1 to TRBJ2-1, with 10 bases that match TRBD2. Germline values: CDR1 MNHNS, CDR2 SASEGT. V dropped 4 bases and J dropped 7; count of bases not matched to a gene: 4. The CDR3 consists of 14 residues. The CDR3 region is CASSVLAGSNEQFF. In nucleotides, the CDR3 is TGTGCCAGCAGTGTACTAGCGGGAAGTAATGAGCAGTTCTTC.

CDR3 region: CASSATEDNQPQHF. The CDR3 DNA reads TGTGCCAGCAGTGCGACAGAAGACAATCAGCCCCAGCATTTT. The gene calls are TRBV27 and TRBJ1-5; maybe TRBD1 (5 bases). Germline CDR1 is MNHEY and CDR2 is SMNVEV (reference sequence). The V gene lost 5 bases and the J gene lost 3 bases, with 11 bases spanning the gap. This CDR3 is built from 14 residues.

This clonotype was counted a few times. The chain carries TRBV9 and TRBJ1-2; D is perhaps TRBD1 (5 bases). The CDR3 has 15 residues. The V end was cut by 4 bases, the J end by 3 bases, with 16 bases between. Germline V CDR1 and CDR2: SGDLS, YYNGEE. In DNA, the CDR3 is TGTGCCAGCAGCCCAAAGGGACGGGGGGACTATGGCTACACCTTC. Translation gives CASSPKGRGDYGYTF.

This clonotype has at least ten counts. V and J are TRBV12-3 or TRBV12-4 and TRBJ2-3; D unresolved. The CDR3 consists of 11 residues. Trimming removed 2 bases at V and 9 bases at J, with 6 bases between. The CDR3 DNA reads TGTGCCAGCAGTTTACGCCAGACGCAGTATTTT. It encodes CASSLRQTQYF.

This clonotype was seen a few times. V and J are TRBV12-3 or TRBV12-4 and TRBJ2-5; 11 nucleotides match TRBD1. The CDR3 spans 15 residues. The ends lost 1 base at V and 5 bases at J; junction bases unmatched: 3. CDR3 coding DNA: TGTGCCAGCAGTTTAGTGGGACAGGGGGGGGAGACCCAGTACTTC. This translates into CASSLVGQGGETQYF.

This clonotype has just a few counts. The chain links TRBV6-1 to TRBJ1-2; D unresolved. The CDR3 runs to 16 residues. Trimming stripped 3 bases from V and 2 bases from J, with 16 bases between. Germline lookup yields CDR1 MNHNS and CDR2 SASEGT. CDR3 DNA sequence: TGTGCCAGCAGTGACCGAACCTCACGCGCCAACTATGGCTACACCTTC. Translated, it gives CASSDRTSRANYGYTF.

This clonotype was picked up many times. The chain links TRBV29-1 to TRBJ1-6; D unresolved. V dropped 7 bases and J dropped 7 bases, with 5 bases sitting between them. From germline, CDR1 is SQVTM and CDR2 ANQGSEA. This CDR3 comprises 10 residues. CDR3 residues: CSGENSPLHF. The CDR3 DNA sequence: TGCAGCGGCGAGAATTCACCCCTCCACTTT.

V usage is TRBV2 and J usage is TRBJ1-5, with a possible D match to TRBD1 (6 bases). The CDR3 covers 15 residues. Germline V gene data show CDR1 as SNHLY and CDR2 as FYNNEI. Trimming removed 4 bases from V and 6 bases from J, with 16 bases in between. The DNA of the CDR3 is TGTGCCAGCAGTGCAACTTGGACAGATGGTCAGCCCCAGCATTTT. Residues: CASSATWTDGQPQHF.

The chain employs TRBV2 and TRBJ2-2, with 7 nucleotides matching TRBD2. The CDR3 sequence is 16 residues long. Per germline, CDR1 SNHLY and CDR2 FYNNEI. The CDR3 coding sequence is TGTGCAACCCGGGAGGCTGACTGGACGAACACCGGGGAGCTGTTTTTT. It encodes CATREADWTNTGELFF.

The genes are TRBV3-1 and TRBJ1-2; D unclear. This CDR3 has 13 amino acids. V was trimmed by 5 bases and J by 8 bases, leaving 15 bases between them. The germline CDR1 and CDR2 sequences are LGHDT and YNNKEL (reference sequence). The CDR3 spells CASSETISGGYTF. CDR3 coding DNA: TGTGCCAGCAGCGAGACCATATCTGGAGGCTACACCTTC.

The rearrangement links TRBV5-1 to TRBJ2-1; 9 nucleotides match TRBD2. The CDR3 is made up of 17 amino acids. CDR1 and CDR2 from the germline V gene are SGHRS and YFSETQ. V gave up 2 bases and J gave up 1 base; unmatched junction bases: 7. The DNA for the CDR3 is TGCGCCAGCAGCTTCGGATTAGCGGGGGCTTCCTACAATGAGCAGTTCTTC. Protein product: CASSFGLAGASYNEQFF.

This clonotype was observed a few times. The chain has TRBV20-1 and TRBJ1-2; the D is unclear. Between the trimmed V and J ends, which lost 1 base and 7 bases, there was a span of 10 bases. From germline, CDR1 is DFQATT and CDR2 SNEGSKA (reference sequence). This CDR3 is built from 12 residues. The CDR3 protein is CSARVDGTGYTF. CDR3 bases: TGCAGTGCTAGAGTGGACGGTACTGGCTACACCTTC.

This clonotype has more than one count but fewer than ten. DNA for the CDR3: TGTGCCAGCAGTCCGTCGGGACAGGGAACAGATACGCAGTATTTT. Translating it yields CASSPSGQGTDTQYF. The chain links TRBV12-3 or TRBV12-4 to TRBJ2-3; 9 bases map to TRBD1. The CDR3 length is 15 residues. V dropped 5 bases and J dropped 3; count of bases not matched to a gene: 6.

In its sample, this clonotype was seen a few times. The rearrangement joins TRBV4-2 to TRBJ1-2; D not resolved. The CDR3 is 14 amino acids. Trimming removed 0 bases from V and 7 bases from J, with 12 bases in between. CDR1 is LGHNA, CDR2 YNFKEQ, per germline. Here the CDR3 DNA reads TGTGCCAGCAGCCAAGATCAAATGGGTGTTGGCTACACCTTC. It translates to CASSQDQMGVGYTF.

This clonotype was observed at least ten times. One end of the junction varies from germline; a read error may be responsible. The chain has TRBV7-2 and TRBJ1-3, with TRBD1 as a possible D gene (6 bases). Germline CDR1 is SGHTA and CDR2 is FQGNSA. CDR3 length equals 14 residues. The CDR3 sequence is CASSLGQSGNTIYF. The CDR3 DNA is TGCGCCAGCAGCTTAGGACAGTCTGGAAACACCATATATTTT.

This clonotype has at least ten counts. The junction departs from the called germline gene at one end, perhaps through a read error. The CDR3 DNA sequence: TGTGCCAGCAGTTTGGGGGGTGTGGGCACTGAAGCTTTCTTT. Translating gives CASSLGGVGTEAFF. The chain combines TRBV5-1 with TRBJ1-1; maybe TRBD1 (5 bases). CDR3 length: 14 residues. Germline values: CDR1 SGHRS, CDR2 YFSETQ. Together with reference TRBV5-1 and TRBJ1-1, the CDR3 gives the full variable domain: KAGVTQTPRYLIKTRGQQVTLSCSPISGHRSVSWYQQTPGQGLQFLFEYFSETQRNKGNFPGRFSGRQFSNSRSEMNVSTLELGDSALYLCASSLGGVGTEAFFGQGTRLTVV.